The 10 T cell receptor beta chains reported below all come from one sample, sequenced in a study of T cell responses to AZD1222 COVID-19 vaccine listed by TCRdb under 2021. The time point label corresponds to: baseline before first vaccination. Receptor libraries were prepared by the immunoSEQ multiplex PCR assay. In TCRdb, the immuneACCESS table is reduced to in-frame sequences with V and J assigned. These tables do not hold every clone; where another copy was compared, an unresolved V gene accounts for under half, and the others remain unexplained. For this sample the table gives approximately 99,000 clones, of which roughly 86% were detected only once. Jointly, the top ten make up over 3% of the sample. Source: peripheral blood, taken on day 0 of AZD1222 vaccination. Receptors were obtained from an adult in good health.

The chain employs TRBV28 and TRBJ1-5; TRBD1 matches at 11 bases. Losses at the gene ends were 7 bases for V and 5 bases for J; bases not matched to a gene: 7. Germline loops: CDR1 MDHEN, CDR2 SYDVKM. This CDR3 has 15 amino acids. The CDR3 loop is CASTFGQGAYQPQHF. The CDR3 coding sequence is TGTGCCAGCACCTTCGGACAGGGGGCCTATCAGCCCCAGCATTTT.

The chain combines TRBV4-2 with TRBJ2-1, with 13 positions matching TRBD2. This CDR3 comprises 14 residues. V lost 4 bases and J lost 8; bases outside the gene matches: 2. Germline V gene lookup returns CDR1 LGHNA and CDR2 YNFKEQ. The CDR3, as DNA: TGTGCCAGCAGCCCCGGGACTAGCGGGGATGAGCAGTTCTTC. Translated: CASSPGTSGDEQFF.

V and J are TRBV11-3 and TRBJ2-1; D unresolved. V dropped 1 base and J dropped 8 bases, with 15 bases sitting between them. The germline V gene encodes CDR1 SGHNT and CDR2 YENEEA. The CDR3 runs 15 residues. The CDR3 sequence is CASSLGPEMGHEQFF. For the CDR3, the DNA is TGTGCCAGCAGCTTAGGCCCGGAAATGGGCCATGAGCAGTTCTTC.

The chain couples TRBV10-2 to TRBJ2-5; D is possibly TRBD1 (6 bases). The CDR3 has 16 residues. V lost 6 bases and J 5 bases, leaving 22 bases between the germline ends. Germline V CDR1 and CDR2: WSHSY, SAAADI. The CDR3 is CASSSATGAGEETQYF. CDR3 sequence (DNA): TGCGCCAGCAGCTCCGCGACAGGTGCAGGAGAGGAGACCCAGTACTTC.

The rearrangement uses TRBV5-1 and TRBJ1-2; TRBD1 matches 10 bases. This CDR3 contains 15 residues. Looked up from germline, CDR1 is SGHRS and CDR2 is YFSETQ. Trimming removed 5 bases from V and 8 bases from J; junction bases left unmatched: 12. The CDR3 here is CASRLRQGQGTGYTF. The CDR3, as DNA: TGCGCCAGCAGACTTCGTCAGGGACAGGGGACCGGCTACACCTTC.

In this sample, this clone turned up once. This CDR3 reads CASSLEGQGAQETQYF. Here the CDR3 DNA reads TGTGCCAGCAGCCTCGAAGGACAGGGGGCTCAAGAGACCCAGTACTTC. This chain links TRBV4-2 with TRBJ2-5; 11 bases are a match to TRBD1. The ends lost 4 bases at V and 2 bases at J; junction bases unmatched: 6. The CDR3 length is 16 residues. Germline lookup yields CDR1 LGHNA and CDR2 YNFKEQ.

This clone is a singleton in its sample. This rearrangement joins TRBV7-6 to TRBJ2-3, with 12 bases lining up with TRBD2. Trimming cost V 6 bases and J 5 bases; bases outside gene matches: 9. CDR1 and CDR2 from the germline V gene are SGHVS and FNYEAQ. This CDR3 comprises 16 residues. The chain's CDR3 is CASSPATSGGIDTQYF. The CDR3 DNA reads TGTGCCAGCAGTCCCGCCACTAGCGGGGGGATAGATACGCAGTATTTT.

The genes are TRBV5-4 and TRBJ2-7; D remains ambiguous. CDR1 is SGHNT and CDR2 is YYREEE in the germline V gene (reference sequence). Trimming shortened V by 0 bases and J by 2 bases, and 9 bases separated the two germline ends. This CDR3 has 14 amino acids. The CDR3 DNA reads TGTGCCAGCAGCTTGGAGACTGATACCTACGAGCAGTACTTC. It is translated as CASSLETDTYEQYF.

This clone showed up just once. The chain joins TRBV12-3 or TRBV12-4 to TRBJ1-2; no reliable D call. V lost 3 bases and J 10 bases, leaving 12 bases between the germline ends. This CDR3 spans 12 amino acids. Written as DNA, the CDR3 is TGTGCCAGCAGTTTGGTTGATGGAGCCTACACCTTC. Its protein product is CASSLVDGAYTF.

V is TRBV9 and J is TRBJ1-6, with 9 bases fitting TRBD1. Germline V gene data show CDR1 as SGDLS and CDR2 as YYNGEE. V gave up 5 bases and J gave up 7 bases; unmatched junction bases: 10. This CDR3 region has 16 residues. The chain's CDR3 is CASRAQGATGNSPLHF. The CDR3 DNA is TGTGCCAGCAGAGCACAGGGGGCAACGGGGAATTCACCCCTCCACTTT.